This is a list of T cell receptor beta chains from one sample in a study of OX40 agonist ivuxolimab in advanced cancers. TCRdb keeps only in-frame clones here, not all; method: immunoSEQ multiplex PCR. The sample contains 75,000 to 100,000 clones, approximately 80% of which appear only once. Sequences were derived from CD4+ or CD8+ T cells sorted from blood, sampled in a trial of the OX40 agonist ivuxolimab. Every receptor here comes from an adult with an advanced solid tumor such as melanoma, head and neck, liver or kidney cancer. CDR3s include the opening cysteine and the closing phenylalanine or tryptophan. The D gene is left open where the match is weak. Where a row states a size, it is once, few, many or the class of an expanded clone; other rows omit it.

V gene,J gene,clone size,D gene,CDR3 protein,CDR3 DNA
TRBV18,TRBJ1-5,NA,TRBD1,CASSPTGGGRQPQHF,TGTGCCAGCTCACCGACCGGAGGGGGCCGTCAGCCCCAGCATTTT
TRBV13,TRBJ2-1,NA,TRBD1,CASSPGSGTGSYNEQFF,TGTGCCAGCAGCCCCGGGTCCGGGACAGGGAGTTACAATGAGCAGTTCTTC
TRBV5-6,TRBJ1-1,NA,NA,CASSFFGPGTSTEAFF,TGTGCCAGCAGTTTTTTCGGCCCCGGGACTTCTACTGAAGCTTTCTTT
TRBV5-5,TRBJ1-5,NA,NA,CASSPDSYSNQPQHF,TGTGCCAGCAGCCCGGACAGTTATAGCAATCAGCCCCAGCATTTT
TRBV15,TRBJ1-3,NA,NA,CATSRDRGDGNTIYF,TGTGCCACCAGCAGAGACAGGGGAGATGGAAACACCATATATTTT
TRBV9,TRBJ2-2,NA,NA,CASSVVGSNTGELFF,TGTGCCAGCAGCGTAGTAGGGTCGAACACCGGGGAGCTGTTTTTT
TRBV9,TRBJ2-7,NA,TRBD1,CASSKGDSYEQYF,TGTGCCAGCAGCAAAGGGGACAGTTACGAGCAGTACTTC
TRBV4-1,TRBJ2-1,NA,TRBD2,CASSQGRVAGQFF,TGCGCCAGCAGCCAAGGTAGAGTAGCGGGACAGTTCTTC
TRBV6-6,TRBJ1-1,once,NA,CASSSGPAAKTEAFF,TGTGCCAGCAGTTCCGGGCCGGCTGCGAAAACTGAAGCTTTCTTT
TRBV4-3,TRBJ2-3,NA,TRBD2,CASSQDPAGGSTDTQYF,TGCGCCAGCAGCCAAGATCCAGCGGGGGGGAGCACAGATACGCAGTATTTT
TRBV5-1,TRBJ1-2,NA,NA,CASSEGANYGYTF,TGCGCCAGCAGCGAAGGGGCGAACTATGGCTACACCTTC
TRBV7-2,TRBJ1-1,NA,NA,CASTQPGNTEAFF,TGTGCCAGCACCCAGCCCGGGAACACTGAAGCTTTCTTT
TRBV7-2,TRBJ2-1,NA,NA,CASSLIHSALNEQFF,TGTGCCAGCAGCTTAATCCACTCCGCCCTAAATGAGCAGTTCTTC
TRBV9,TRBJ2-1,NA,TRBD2,CASSSTSVSEQFF,TGTGCCAGCAGCTCTACTAGCGTCAGCGAGCAGTTCTTC
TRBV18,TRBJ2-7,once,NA,CASSYRDNRDELYEQYF,TGTGCCAGCTCATACCGGGACAACCGGGACGAGCTCTACGAGCAGTACTTC
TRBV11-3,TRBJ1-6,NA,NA,CASSSYVPSPNSPLHF,TGTGCCAGCAGCTCCTACGTGCCTTCGCCTAATTCACCCCTCCACTTT
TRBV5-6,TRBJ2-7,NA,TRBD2,CASSRLAGVEQYF,TGTGCCAGCAGCCGACTAGCGGGAGTTGAGCAGTACTTC
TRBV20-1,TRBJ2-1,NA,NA,CSARSYNEQFF,TGCAGTGCTAGGTCATACAATGAGCAGTTCTTC
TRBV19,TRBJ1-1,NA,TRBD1,CASSSRTGPEISTEAFF,TGTGCCAGTAGTAGCCGGACAGGGCCTGAGATTAGCACTGAAGCTTTCTTT
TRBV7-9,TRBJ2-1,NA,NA,CASSQNKINEQFF,TGTGCCAGCAGCCAAAACAAGATAAATGAGCAGTTCTTC
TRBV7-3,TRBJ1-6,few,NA,CASSLPYRSPLHF,TGTGCCAGCAGCTTACCCTATAGGTCACCCCTCCACTTT
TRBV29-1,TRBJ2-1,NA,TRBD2,CSVEGRGKGQFF,TGCAGCGTTGAAGGGCGGGGGAAGGGGCAGTTCTTC
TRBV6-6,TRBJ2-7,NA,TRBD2,CASSLGLGPAYEQYF,TGTGCCAGCAGTCTCGGACTAGGGCCAGCCTACGAGCAGTACTTC
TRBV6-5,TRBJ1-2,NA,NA,CASSRQTVNYGYTF,TGTGCCAGCAGTAGACAGACCGTTAACTATGGCTACACCTTC
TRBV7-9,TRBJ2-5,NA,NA,CASSGGHLQETQYF,TGTGCCAGCAGCGGGGGACATCTCCAAGAGACCCAGTACTTC
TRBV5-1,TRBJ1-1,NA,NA,CASSLVMGWVEAFF,TGCGCCAGCAGCTTGGTTATGGGGTGGGTTGAAGCTTTCTTT
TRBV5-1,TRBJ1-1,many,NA,CASSLAGGANTEAFF,TGCGCCAGCAGCTTGGCCGGGGGGGCGAACACTGAAGCTTTCTTT
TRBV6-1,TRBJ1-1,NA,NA,CASTQSGGPEAFF,TGTGCCAGCACCCAGAGCGGAGGTCCTGAAGCTTTCTTT
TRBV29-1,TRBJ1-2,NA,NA,CSVQSRVYGYTF,TGCAGCGTTCAGTCACGGGTATACGGCTACACCTTC
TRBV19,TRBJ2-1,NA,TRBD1,CASSLGDRGRDEQFF,TGTGCCAGTAGTCTAGGGGACAGGGGAAGGGATGAGCAGTTCTTC
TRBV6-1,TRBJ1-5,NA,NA,CASRQVNNQPQHF,TGTGCCAGTAGACAGGTTAACAATCAGCCCCAGCATTTT
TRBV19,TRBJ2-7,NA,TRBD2,CASSGTSGPFYEQYF,TGTGCCAGTAGTGGTACTAGCGGTCCATTCTACGAGCAGTACTTC
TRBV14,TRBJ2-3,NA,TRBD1,CASSLSISGGFTDTQYF,TGTGCCAGCAGCCTATCTATTTCAGGGGGCTTCACAGATACGCAGTATTTT
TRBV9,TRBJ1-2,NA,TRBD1,CASSPQGADYGYTF,TGTGCCAGCAGCCCGCAGGGGGCGGACTATGGCTACACCTTC
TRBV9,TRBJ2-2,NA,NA,CASSVANWGAVTGELFF,TGTGCCAGCAGCGTAGCGAACTGGGGGGCAGTGACCGGGGAGCTGTTTTTT
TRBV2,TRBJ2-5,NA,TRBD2,CASATSGGMGETQYF,TGTGCCAGCGCTACGAGCGGGGGCATGGGAGAGACCCAGTACTTC
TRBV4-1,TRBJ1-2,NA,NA,CASSLPGLLNYGYTF,TGCGCCAGCAGCCTTCCCGGGTTATTAAACTATGGCTACACCTTC
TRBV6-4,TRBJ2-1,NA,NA,CASKKAIWYNEQFF,TGTGCCAGCAAGAAAGCTATATGGTACAATGAGCAGTTCTTC
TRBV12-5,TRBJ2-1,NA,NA,CASGIGRYNEQFF,TGTGCTAGTGGTATAGGACGATACAATGAGCAGTTCTTC
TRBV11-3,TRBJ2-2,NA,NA,CASGAQGGTGELFF,TGTGCCAGCGGGGCACAGGGTGGCACCGGGGAGCTGTTTTTT
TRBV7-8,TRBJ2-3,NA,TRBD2,CASSLAAGGYTDTQYF,TGTGCCAGCAGCTTAGCCGCGGGGGGATACACAGATACGCAGTATTTT
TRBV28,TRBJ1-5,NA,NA,CASSSVGLSSSQPQHF,TGTGCCAGCAGTTCGGTAGGGTTGTCGTCTAGTCAGCCCCAGCATTTT
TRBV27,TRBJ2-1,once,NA,CASAPGPPKKGEQFF,TGTGCCAGCGCCCCAGGGCCCCCGAAGAAGGGTGAGCAGTTCTTC
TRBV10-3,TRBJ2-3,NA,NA,CAISEGAGGTDTQYF,TGTGCCATCAGTGAGGGGGCAGGGGGCACAGATACGCAGTATTTT